What follows are 32 T cell receptor beta chains derived from one specimen sequenced in a study of OX40 agonist ivuxolimab in advanced cancers. Some clones are missing from TCRdb's copy, which holds only in-frame ones; the method was immunoSEQ multiplex PCR. The sample consists of some 80,000 clones, roughly 92% of them appearing once. Sequences were derived from CD4+ or CD8+ T cells sorted from blood, sampled in a trial of the OX40 agonist ivuxolimab. The receptors were sampled from an adult with an advanced solid tumor such as melanoma, head and neck, liver or kidney cancer.

The chain employs TRBV29-1 and TRBJ1-4; D not certain. Germline V lookup: CDR1 SQVTM, CDR2 ANQGSEA. V lost 4 bases, J lost 4 bases, and 7 bases lay in between. CDR3 length: 12 residues. The CDR3 bases are TGCAGCGTTGTCGAACGTAATGAAAAACTGTTTTTT. Protein product: CSVVERNEKLFF.

The chain has TRBV2 and TRBJ1-1; D is unresolved. Trimming left V 4 bases short and J 4 bases short, with 13 bases between. The CDR3 covers 14 residues. The V gene's germline CDR1 is SNHLY and CDR2 FYNNEI. CDR3 in DNA: TGTGCCAGCAGTGCGGCCACTCGAGGCACTGAAGCTTTCTTT. Its protein product is CASSAATRGTEAFF.

The CDR3: CASSQGPRDGYTF. As DNA, the CDR3 is TGTGCCAGTAGTCAGGGGCCCCGTGATGGCTACACCTTC. This chain connects TRBV19 to TRBJ1-2; tentatively, D is TRBD1 (6 bases). This CDR3 contains 13 residues. V was cut by 5 bases and J by 6 bases, with 13 bases left in between. Germline CDR1 is LNHDA and CDR2 is SQIVND (reference sequence).

The chain joins TRBV15 to TRBJ1-1; TRBD1 is a possible D gene (5 bases). Germline V gives CDR1 LNHNV, CDR2 YYDKDF (reference sequence). Between the trimmed V and J ends, which lost 1 base and 3 bases, there was a span of 12 bases. The length of the CDR3 is 15 residues. CDR3 region: CATSRVGEGYTEAFF. CDR3 sequence (DNA): TGTGCCACCAGCAGAGTGGGGGAGGGCTACACTGAAGCTTTCTTT.

J is TRBJ2-1 and V is TRBV18; 7 nucleotides line up with TRBD2. This CDR3 has 15 amino acids. Trimming removed 3 bases from V and 2 bases from J; junction bases left unmatched: 4. Germline values: CDR1 KGHSH, CDR2 LQKENI. CDR3 sequence reads: CASSPSLAAYNEQFF. In DNA form, the CDR3 reads TGTGCCAGCTCACCGTCTCTAGCGGCCTACAATGAGCAGTTCTTC.

The rearrangement joins TRBV7-2 to TRBJ1-2, with 8 bases identical to TRBD1. The CDR3 is 18 amino acids. Trimming at V came to 6 bases and at J to 0 bases, leaving 15 bases not matched to a gene. Germline CDR1 SGHTA, CDR2 FQGNSA. This chain's CDR3 is CASSFTAGTGIANYGYTF. The DNA of the CDR3 is TGTGCCAGCAGTTTTACGGCCGGGACAGGAATAGCTAACTATGGCTACACCTTC.

The V gene is TRBV19, the J gene TRBJ1-1, with D unclear. The ends were cut back, 1 base at V and 1 base at J, with 7 bases in the middle. Germline CDR1 is LNHDA and CDR2 is SQIVND (reference sequence). CDR3 length: 14 residues. The CDR3 is CASSIGHPNTEAFF. The CDR3 DNA reads as TGTGCCAGTAGTATAGGACACCCGAACACTGAAGCTTTCTTT.

This chain connects TRBV6-6 to TRBJ1-1; D uncertain. Germline CDR1 and CDR2: MNHNY and SVGAGI (reference sequence). The V gene lost 2 bases and the J gene lost 2 bases, with 6 bases spanning the gap. This CDR3 has 13 residues. Written as DNA, the CDR3 is TGTGCCAGCAGTTACAGAGGAAACACTGAAGCTTTCTTT. It is translated as CASSYRGNTEAFF.

The rearrangement links TRBV6-1 to TRBJ1-5; D perhaps matches TRBD1 (5 bases). The V gene's germline CDR1 is MNHNS and CDR2 SASEGT. The CDR3 has 17 residues. The V end was cut by 2 bases, the J end by 0 bases, with 14 bases between. The CDR3 is CASSEFEGINSNQPQHF. The CDR3 DNA sequence: TGTGCCAGCAGTGAATTCGAGGGGATTAATAGCAATCAGCCCCAGCATTTT.

This chain uses TRBV5-5 with TRBJ2-2, with 9 positions matching TRBD1. This CDR3 is built from 17 residues. The V gene's germline CDR1 is SGHKS and CDR2 YYEKEE (reference sequence). V trimming: 3 bases; J trimming: 5 bases; junction bases outside the gene matches: 11. The CDR3 DNA sequence: TGTGCCAGCAGCTCCCTGAAGGGACAGGGACAAACCGGGGAGCTGTTTTTT. Amino acid sequence: CASSSLKGQGQTGELFF.

This chain joins TRBV5-6 and TRBJ2-1, with 7 positions matching TRBD1. V trimming: 2 bases; J trimming: 9 bases; junction bases outside the gene matches: 2. The CDR3 is 12 amino acids. Germline-derived CDR1 and CDR2 are SGHDT and YYEEEE. In nucleotides, the CDR3 is TGTGCCAGCAGCTTCACAGGGGTTGAGCAGTTCTTC. Translated, it gives CASSFTGVEQFF.

V gene TRBV19 combines with J gene TRBJ1-1; unclear D gene. The CDR3 covers 16 residues. V dropped 5 bases and J dropped 0 bases, with 16 bases sitting between them. Germline CDR1 LNHDA, CDR2 SQIVND (reference sequence). The CDR3, as DNA: TGTGCCAGTAGTCCAAACACGGGTGGGATGAACACTGAAGCTTTCTTT. Translating gives CASSPNTGGMNTEAFF.

V and J are TRBV18 and TRBJ1-1; TRBD1 agrees at 8 bases. Trimming cost V 8 bases and J 5 bases; bases outside gene matches: 10. The CDR3 loop spans 14 amino acids. In germline, CDR1 is KGHSH, CDR2 LQKENI. The CDR3 loop reads CASRTGQGGTEAFF. Written as DNA, the CDR3 is TGTGCCAGCCGAACCGGACAGGGAGGGACTGAAGCTTTCTTT. The variable domain in full, with the rest retrieved from reference TRBV18 and TRBJ1-1, is NAGVMQNPRHLVRRRGQEARLRCSPMKGHSHVYWYRQLPEEGLKFMVYLQKENIIDESGMPKERFSAEFPKEGPSILRIQQVVRGDSAAYFCASRTGQGGTEAFFGQGTRLTVV.

This chain uses TRBV30 with TRBJ2-3; D is unclear. The germline V and J ends were trimmed by 2 bases and 2 bases, with 2 bases remaining between them. This CDR3 has 11 residues. Germline CDR1 and CDR2: GTSNPN and SVGIG (reference sequence). CDR3 in amino acids: CAWSTTDTQYF. The CDR3 DNA is TGTGCCTGGAGTACCACAGATACGCAGTATTTT.

The chain combines TRBV7-6 with TRBJ2-5, with 9 positions matching TRBD2. Germline V gene sequence: CDR1 SGHVS, CDR2 FNYEAQ. This CDR3 comprises 13 residues. V lost 6 bases, J lost 7 bases, and 6 bases stayed unmatched. This CDR3 reads CASSPSGVGTQYF. The CDR3 nucleotides are TGTGCCAGCAGTCCTAGCGGGGTGGGGACCCAGTACTTC.

V gene TRBV5-1 combines with J gene TRBJ2-1, with D possibly being TRBD1 or TRBD2 (6 bases each). CDR1 is SGHRS and CDR2 is YFSETQ in the germline V gene. The CDR3 totals 15 residues. Trimming took off 6 bases at V and 2 bases at J, with 15 bases between the two ends. Written as DNA, the CDR3 is TGCGCCAGCACCAGAGGGGGGAGCCCCTACAATGAGCAGTTCTTC. Residues: CASTRGGSPYNEQFF.

The rearrangement joins TRBV27 to TRBJ1-6, with D perhaps matching TRBD1 (5 bases). V was pared by 6 bases and J by 7 bases, with 19 bases between. This CDR3 is built from 16 residues. CDR1 is MNHEY and CDR2 is SMNVEV in the germline V gene (reference sequence). The CDR3 sequence: CASRTRDFSENSPLHF. The CDR3, as DNA: TGTGCCAGCAGAACCCGGGACTTCTCGGAAAATTCACCCCTCCACTTT.

In its sample, this clone was seen once. The junction departs from the called germline gene at one end, perhaps through a read error. The chain joins TRBV19 to TRBJ2-1; TRBD2 matches 8 bases. Germline assignment: CDR1 LNHDA and CDR2 SQIVND (reference sequence). The CDR3 has 13 amino acids. The CDR3 spells CASSTSGYNEQFF. The CDR3 DNA follows: TGTGCTAGTAGTACTAGCGGATACAATGAGCAGTTCTTC.

The chain carries TRBV28 and TRBJ2-4; TRBD2 is a possible D gene (7 bases). Looked up from germline, CDR1 is MDHEN and CDR2 is SYDVKM. V lost 7 bases and J lost 1, with 11 bases in between. The CDR3 length is 14 residues. CDR3 DNA: TGTGCCAGCACGCCGGGGGGCGCCAAAAACATTCAGTACTTC. Its protein product is CASTPGGAKNIQYF.

The gene calls are TRBV5-1 and TRBJ2-7; D might be TRBD1 (5 bases). The CDR3 has 11 amino acids. Trimming took off 3 bases at V and 7 bases at J, with 8 bases between the two ends. CDR1 SGHRS and CDR2 YFSETQ come from the germline V gene. In nucleotides, the CDR3 is TGCGCCAGCAGCTCGAACAGGGAGCAGTACTTC. It translates to CASSSNREQYF.

The rearrangement joins TRBV5-1 to TRBJ2-2; 8 bases agree with TRBD2. The CDR3 totals 16 residues. After removal of 4 bases from V and 1 base from J, the junction contained 6 bases not matched to a gene. CDR1 is SGHRS, CDR2 YFSETQ, per germline. CDR3 in DNA: TGCGCCAGCAGCCTCTCCGGGGGGGTGAACACCGGGGAGCTGTTTTTT. Translated, it gives CASSLSGGVNTGELFF.

V gene TRBV7-2 combines with J gene TRBJ1-1; no reliable D call. This CDR3 contains 13 residues. CDR1 SGHTA and CDR2 FQGNSA come from the germline V gene. Deletions cut 5 bases from V and 1 base from J, with 8 bases between. The chain's CDR3 is CASSRDRNTEAFF. CDR3 nucleotides: TGTGCCAGCAGCCGAGACCGGAACACTGAAGCTTTCTTT.

V is TRBV18 and J is TRBJ2-1, with D hard to call. The CDR3 totals 13 residues. CDR1 KGHSH and CDR2 LQKENI come from the germline V gene. The ends were cut back, 3 bases at V and 6 bases at J, with 9 bases in the middle. CDR3 protein: CASSPGQINEQFF. The CDR3 DNA reads TGTGCCAGCTCACCCGGCCAGATCAATGAGCAGTTCTTC.

The rearrangement links TRBV30 to TRBJ2-5; 7 nucleotides align to TRBD2. The germline gives CDR1 GTSNPN, CDR2 SVGIG (reference sequence). V lost 4 bases and J lost 4; bases outside the gene matches: 6. This CDR3 has 13 residues. The CDR3: CAWTPLAVETQYF. The CDR3 DNA sequence: TGTGCCTGGACCCCTCTAGCGGTAGAGACCCAGTACTTC.

The chain joins TRBV11-2 to TRBJ1-5, with no clear D. Deletions cut 4 bases from V and 10 bases from J, with 26 bases between. Per the germline V gene, CDR1 is SGHAT and CDR2 is FQNNGV. This CDR3 contains 17 residues. The CDR3 DNA reads TGTGCCAGCAGCTACCCTGCCGTCCCCTCGTGTCATCGACCCCAGCATTTT. Translation: CASSYPAVPSCHRPQHF.

The chain carries TRBV5-1 and TRBJ2-3, with TRBD2 identical over 13 bases. This CDR3 has 16 residues. Unmatched junction bases numbered 4, after V lost 3 bases and J lost 3 bases. In germline, CDR1 is SGHRS, CDR2 YFSETQ. The CDR3 DNA follows: TGCGCCAGCAGCTCCTCACTAGCGGGGGGGACAGATACGCAGTATTTT. Protein: CASSSSLAGGTDTQYF. Full variable domain (rest looked up from reference TRBV5-1 and TRBJ2-3): KAGVTQTPRYLIKTRGQQVTLSCSPISGHRSVSWYQQTPGQGLQFLFEYFSETQRNKGNFPGRFSGRQFSNSRSEMNVSTLELGDSALYLCASSSSLAGGTDTQYFGPGTRLTVL.

This sequence joins TRBV7-2 and TRBJ2-5; D not certain. Germline CDR1 and CDR2: SGHTA and FQGNSA. CDR3 length equals 12 residues. Trimming stripped 3 bases from V and 6 bases from J, with 8 bases between. The CDR3 DNA is TGTGCCAGCAGCTTCTGGACCCAGACCCAGTACTTC. Translation gives CASSFWTQTQYF. Combining the CDR3 with reference TRBV7-2 and TRBJ2-5 gives the whole variable domain GAGVSQSPSNKVTEKGKDVELRCDPISGHTALYWYRQSLGQGLEFLIYFQGNSAPDKSGLPSDRFSAERTGGSVSTLTIQRTQQEDSAVYLCASSFWTQTQYFGPGTRLLVL.

The chain links TRBV6-1 to TRBJ2-6; D perhaps matches TRBD2 (6 bases). The CDR3 has 14 residues. The germline gives CDR1 MNHNS, CDR2 SASEGT. Trimming stripped 7 bases from V and 3 bases from J, with 10 bases between. As DNA, the CDR3 is TGTGCCAGCAAACGGGAGTATGGGGCCAACGTCCTGACTTTC. This gives the protein CASKREYGANVLTF.

V and J are TRBV10-3 and TRBJ1-2; D unclear. There are 14 residues in the CDR3. From germline, CDR1 is ENHRY and CDR2 SYGVKD. With 0 bases removed from V and 3 bases from J, the gap between germline ends came to 8 bases. In DNA, the CDR3 is TGTGCCATCAGTGAGTCCGCCACAGACTATGGCTACACCTTC. Translation gives CAISESATDYGYTF.

V gene TRBV5-1 combines with J gene TRBJ1-2; TRBD1 aligns across 8 bases. The V and J ends lost 0 bases and 8 bases, in that order; junction bases with no gene match: 6. Germline values: CDR1 SGHRS, CDR2 YFSETQ. CDR3 length: 14 amino acids. The CDR3 sequence: CASSLGQTGVGYTF. Written as DNA, the CDR3 is TGCGCCAGCAGCTTGGGCCAGACAGGGGTAGGCTACACCTTC.

A single count supports this clone. The chain uses TRBV7-8 and TRBJ2-2, with D possibly matching TRBD2 (7 bases). The germline V and J ends were trimmed by 2 bases and 4 bases, with 11 bases remaining between them. The CDR3 runs to 15 residues. The germline V gene has CDR1 SGHVS and CDR2 FQNEAQ. The CDR3 is CASSLLGGVTGELFF. For the CDR3, the DNA is TGTGCCAGCAGCTTACTAGGGGGGGTCACCGGGGAGCTGTTTTTT. The full variable domain, completed using reference TRBV7-8 and TRBJ2-2, is GAGVSQSPRYKVAKRGQDVALRCDPISGHVSLFWYQQALGQGPEFLTYFQNEAQLDKSGLPSDRFFAERPEGSVSTLKIQRTQQEDSAVYLCASSLLGGVTGELFFGEGSRLTVL.

V and J are TRBV18 and TRBJ2-1, with unresolved D. Per the germline V gene, CDR1 is KGHSH and CDR2 is LQKENI. V shed 0 bases and J shed 6 bases, with 9 bases lying between them. The CDR3 is 14 amino acids. The CDR3 loop reads CASSPPGSSNEQFF. CDR3 DNA: TGTGCCAGCTCACCACCAGGTTCGTCCAATGAGCAGTTCTTC.